This entry lists 21 T cell receptor beta chains sequenced from one sample in a study of T cell repertoires in cytomegalovirus infection. TCRdb redid the calling of the reads with MiXCR, one entry per CDR3 protein. In the table there are about 260,000 distinct CDR3 sequences, approximately 15% of which are singletons. The specimen sequenced was PBMCs. Source of these receptors: a human donor in good health (CMV status not recorded). Some clones in this sample may be carry-over from other donors' samples.

In this sample, this clonotype turned up a few times. The chain joins TRBV6-5 to TRBJ2-2, with D unclear. Between the trimmed V and J ends, which lost 6 bases and 1 base, there was a span of 12 bases. Germline V gives CDR1 MNHEY, CDR2 SVGAGI. There are 15 residues in the CDR3. The DNA for the CDR3 is TGTGCCAGCAGGGGTCCCGGGTGGAACACCGGGGAGCTGTTTTTT. Residues: CASRGPGWNTGELFF.

This clonotype has at least ten counts. The genes are TRBV27 and TRBJ2-7, with D possibly matching TRBD2 (6 bases). Trimming stripped 3 bases from V and 6 bases from J, with 9 bases between. Germline-derived CDR1 and CDR2 are MNHEY and SMNVEV (reference sequence). CDR3 length: 12 amino acids. The CDR3 protein is CASSFRLGEQYF. The CDR3 region has the DNA TGTGCCAGCAGTTTCCGACTAGGCGAGCAGTACTTC.

This clonotype was recorded once. The V gene is TRBV7-4, the J gene TRBJ1-1; TRBD1 matches at 9 bases. This CDR3 spans 15 amino acids. In germline, CDR1 is SGHVT, CDR2 SQSDAQ. Trimming at V came to 5 bases and at J to 2 bases, leaving 6 bases not matched to a gene. Here the CDR3 reads CASSTGQGSNTEAFF. The DNA for the CDR3 is TGTGCCAGCAGCACCGGACAGGGGAGTAACACTGAAGCTTTCTTT.

This clonotype has ten or more counts. The CDR3 here is CASSPAQGRDTIYF. Written as DNA, the CDR3 is TGTGCCAGCAGCCCGGCGCAGGGGCGGGACACCATATATTTT. This chain joins TRBV7-2 and TRBJ1-3, with D perhaps TRBD1 (6 bases). Germline CDR1 is SGHTA and CDR2 is FQGNSA. The CDR3 runs 14 residues. The V and J ends lost 5 bases and 8 bases respectively, with 16 bases between them. The full variable domain, its missing parts supplied by reference TRBV7-2 and TRBJ1-3, is GAGVSQSPSNKVTEKGKDVELRCDPISGHTALYWYRQSLGQGLEFLIYFQGNSAPDKSGLPSDRFSAERTGGSVSTLTIQRTQQEDSAVYLCASSPAQGRDTIYFGEGSWLTVV.

The chain employs TRBV6-1 and TRBJ1-1; no clear D. The V end lost 3 bases, the J end lost 0 bases, and 5 bases lay between the germline ends. The CDR3 has 13 amino acids. In germline, CDR1 is MNHNS, CDR2 SASEGT. CDR3 in amino acids: CASSDVLNTEAFF. For the CDR3, the DNA is TGTGCCAGCAGTGATGTACTGAACACTGAAGCTTTCTTT.

This clonotype was seen a handful of times. V and J are TRBV18 and TRBJ2-5, with 7 bases matching TRBD1. CDR3 length: 15 residues. Germline-derived CDR1 and CDR2 are KGHSH and LQKENI. The V gene end was trimmed by 1 base and the J gene end by 3 bases; junction bases not matched to a gene: 5. This CDR3 is CASSPLRTGKETQYF. Here the CDR3 DNA reads TGTGCCAGCTCACCACTAAGGACAGGAAAAGAGACCCAGTACTTC.

Worth noting for this clonotype: It may be a read error: a sequence one base away is much more abundant. The rearrangement links TRBV5-4 to TRBJ2-1; perhaps TRBD1 as D (6 bases). The CDR3 is 15 residues long. Trimming left V 3 bases short and J 6 bases short, with 16 bases between. CDR1 is SGHNT and CDR2 is YYREEE in the germline V gene (reference sequence). This CDR3 reads CASSSKRTVPNEQFF. The CDR3 DNA follows: TGTGCCAGCAGCTCGAAACGGACAGTACCCAATGAGCAGTTCTTC.

This clonotype was detected ten times or more. J is TRBJ2-5 and V is TRBV28, with a weak D call TRBD2 (6 bases). This CDR3 is built from 15 residues. Trimming pared 3 bases from V and 2 bases from J, leaving 13 bases between. Germline V gene data show CDR1 as MDHEN and CDR2 as SYDVKM. The CDR3 is CASSLVAEMQETQYF. The CDR3 coding sequence is TGTGCCAGCAGTTTGGTAGCGGAGATGCAAGAGACCCAGTACTTC. The entire variable domain, with the rest obtained from reference TRBV28 and TRBJ2-5, is as follows: DVKVTQSSRYLVKRTGEKVFLECVQDMDHENMFWYRQDPGLGLRLIYFSYDVKMKEKGDIPEGYSVSREKKERFSLILESASTNQTSMYLCASSLVAEMQETQYFGPGTRLLVL.

A remark on this clonotype: At one of its ends the junction is not consistent with the germline gene, which may arise from a read error. The chain is built from TRBV4-3 and TRBJ1-4, with TRBD1 as a possible D gene (5 bases). The CDR3 extends over 12 amino acids. Germline values: CDR1 LGHNA, CDR2 YSLEER. The CDR3 loop reads CASSQDGGAPIF. In DNA form, the CDR3 reads TGCGCCAGCAGCCAAGATGGCGGGGCCCCGATTTTT.

This chain uses TRBV19 with TRBJ2-3; tentative D call: TRBD1 (5 bases). This CDR3 region has 14 residues. CDR1 and CDR2 from the germline V gene are LNHDA and SQIVND (reference sequence). With 7 bases removed from V and 3 bases from J, the gap between germline ends came to 14 bases. The CDR3 loop reads CASTPRTMTDTQYF. Here the CDR3 DNA reads TGTGCCAGTACCCCCAGGACAATGACAGATACGCAGTATTTT. Based on the CDR3 plus reference TRBV19 and TRBJ2-3, the full variable domain is DGGITQSPKYLFRKEGQNVTLSCEQNLNHDAMYWYRQDPGQGLRLIYYSQIVNDFQKGDIAEGYSVSREKKESFPLTVTSAQKNPTAFYLCASTPRTMTDTQYFGPGTRLTVL.

Ten or more counts support this clonotype. This chain uses TRBV28 with TRBJ1-2; D is ambiguous. V was pared by 6 bases and J by 0 bases, with 11 bases between. The CDR3 runs to 14 residues. Germline CDR1 is MDHEN and CDR2 is SYDVKM. The CDR3 DNA reads TGTGCCAGCAGGAACCATCCTTCTAACTATGGCTACACCTTC. Translation gives CASRNHPSNYGYTF.

DNA for the CDR3: TGTGCCAGCAGTCGCCTCGGGACAGTCACAGATACGCAGTATTTT. Encoded protein: CASSRLGTVTDTQYF. The chain employs TRBV12-3 or TRBV12-4 and TRBJ2-3, with 7 bases lining up with TRBD1. The CDR3 is 15 residues long. The trim removed 5 bases at V and 2 bases at J, leaving 7 bases unmatched.

The genes are TRBV9 and TRBJ1-2; 10 positions match TRBD1. Trimming cost V 8 bases and J 4 bases; bases outside gene matches: 8. This CDR3 is 14 amino acids long. Germline V lookup: CDR1 SGDLS, CDR2 YYNGEE. In DNA form, the CDR3 reads TGTGCCAGTAAACCGGGACAGGGGACCTATGGCTACACCTTC. Its translation: CASKPGQGTYGYTF.

This clonotype was seen a few times. V gene TRBV29-1 combines with J gene TRBJ1-2; possible D gene TRBD1, 5 bases. The ends were cut back, 1 base at V and 7 bases at J, with 13 bases in the middle. CDR1 SQVTM and CDR2 ANQGSEA come from the germline V gene. The CDR3 consists of 13 residues. In DNA form, the CDR3 reads TGCAGCGTTGAAGTGGGGGGAGAGGGTGGCTACACCTTC. Translating it yields CSVEVGGEGGYTF.

This sequence joins TRBV20-1 and TRBJ2-3, with TRBD1 as a possible D gene (5 bases). With 1 base removed from V and 1 base from J, the gap between germline ends came to 21 bases. This CDR3 is built from 18 residues. Germline V gene sequence: CDR1 DFQATT, CDR2 SNEGSKA (reference sequence). CDR3 region: CSARVPGGVRGGTDTQYF. For the CDR3, the DNA is TGCAGTGCTAGAGTCCCCGGCGGTGTTAGGGGTGGCACAGATACGCAGTATTTT.

The V call is TRBV6-2 or TRBV6-3, the J call TRBJ2-2; D is unclear. The V and J ends lost 2 bases and 4 bases respectively, with 8 bases between them. Germline values: CDR1 MNHEY, CDR2 SVGEGT. The CDR3 is 14 residues long. The CDR3 nucleotides read TGTGCCAGCAGTTACGACACCCCCACCGGGGAGCTGTTTTTT. It encodes CASSYDTPTGELFF.

This clonotype has ten or more counts. The V gene is TRBV7-2, the J gene TRBJ2-1; 11 bases map to TRBD1. V was pared by 5 bases and J by 0 bases, with 6 bases of the junction left unmatched. Germline loops: CDR1 SGHTA, CDR2 FQGNSA. The CDR3 spans 17 residues. CDR3 DNA sequence: TGTGCCAGCAGCGTTTTTGGGACAGGGGGCTCCTACAATGAGCAGTTCTTC. Translated, it gives CASSVFGTGGSYNEQFF. The whole variable domain, remainder taken from reference TRBV7-2 and TRBJ2-1, is GAGVSQSPSNKVTEKGKDVELRCDPISGHTALYWYRQSLGQGLEFLIYFQGNSAPDKSGLPSDRFSAERTGGSVSTLTIQRTQQEDSAVYLCASSVFGTGGSYNEQFFGPGTRLTVL.

At least ten counts were recorded for this clonotype. The V and J genes are TRBV7-2 and TRBJ2-4; maybe TRBD1 (6 bases). V shed 5 bases and J shed 1 base, with 15 bases lying between them. The CDR3 is 16 amino acids. Germline V gives CDR1 SGHTA, CDR2 FQGNSA. The CDR3 DNA follows: TGTGCCAGCAGCCCCAGGGGAATAGGCGCCAAAAACATTCAGTACTTC. It specifies CASSPRGIGAKNIQYF.

At least ten counts were recorded for this clonotype. The chain recombines TRBV12-3 or TRBV12-4 with TRBJ2-3; tentatively, D is TRBD1 (5 bases). This CDR3 has 15 residues. V was shortened by 7 bases and J by 3 bases, with 17 bases between the two germline ends. CDR3 bases: TGTGCCAGCACCCTCCTGGGGCCTCGGACAGATACGCAGTATTTT. This translates into CASTLLGPRTDTQYF.

This chain's CDR3 is CASSFGAGGPVTGELFF. For the CDR3, the DNA is TGTGCCAGCAGCTTTGGAGCGGGAGGGCCTGTTACCGGGGAGCTGTTTTTT. The chain employs TRBV5-4 and TRBJ2-2, with 10 bases fitting TRBD2. This CDR3 region has 17 residues. V shed 2 bases and J 5 bases; nucleotides not matched to a gene: 9. The germline gives CDR1 SGHNT, CDR2 YYREEE (reference sequence).

This clonotype was counted between two and nine times. This chain uses TRBV5-6 with TRBJ2-3; a weak D match, TRBD2 (6 bases). Germline V CDR1 and CDR2: SGHDT, YYEEEE. The CDR3 sequence is 17 residues long. V dropped 4 bases and J dropped 3 bases, with 21 bases sitting between them. The CDR3 DNA follows: TGTGCCAGCAGCCTCGCGGGTAGCGGCCTTAGGACAGATACGCAGTATTTT. Its protein is CASSLAGSGLRTDTQYF. Based on the CDR3 plus reference TRBV5-6 and TRBJ2-3, the full variable domain is DAGVTQSPTHLIKTRGQQVTLRCSPKSGHDTVSWYQQALGQGPQFIFQYYEEEERQRGNFPDRFSGHQFPNYSSELNVNALLLGDSALYLCASSLAGSGLRTDTQYFGPGTRLTVL.